This entry features one TCR beta chain sequence. Authors' data handling: Scientists estimated how many nucleated cells there were by amplifying reference gene primers. The table came from immunoSEQ multiplex PCR; TCRdb's copy has only in-frame clones and leaves some out. V, J and clone size are taken as reported in that table, and D and trimming were inferred from the DNA itself. In the table there are about 120,000 clones, over 60% of which are singletons. V lost 4 bases, J lost 2 bases, and 12 bases lay in between. The CDR3 consists of 13 residues. The germline gives CDR1 SQVTM, CDR2 ANQGSEA. This sample was included in a study of blood T cell repertoires in COVID-19. Study background: The United States, Italy and Spain supplied acute and convalescent COVID-19 samples. T cells, B-cell-depleted T cells, or PBMCs supplied cDNA or gDNA.

This chain links TRBV29-1 with TRBJ2-7, with a tentative D call TRBD2 (5 bases). The sequence came from a human donor in a cohort sampled during active COVID-19. The sequenced sample consisted of peripheral blood. The CDR3 here is CSVVAGPTYEQYF. The CDR3 region has the DNA TGCAGCGTTGTGGCGGGCCCCACCTACGAGCAGTACTTC.